The 29 T cell receptor beta chains given below trace back to one sample, sequenced in a study of beta chain features in type 1 diabetes. The sequenced template was cDNA made from the entire isolated RNA. Sequencing was performed with immunoSEQ multiplex PCR; in TCRdb, only in-frame clones are kept and a portion is missing. The sample has about half a million clones; 10% to 12% are singletons. Source material: naive CD4+ T cells from blood. Source of these receptors: a woman under 30 in good health.

About this clone: Within the sample, other DNA sequences also encode this same CDR3. The chain employs TRBV5-4 and TRBJ2-5; D ambiguous. Germline CDR1 is SGHNT and CDR2 is YYREEE (reference sequence). The CDR3 runs to 13 residues. Trimming removed 0 bases from V and 0 bases from J, with 3 bases in between. CDR3 bases: TGTGCCAGCAGCTTGGGGTACCAAGAGACCCAGTACTTC. Translating gives CASSLGYQETQYF.

This clone has a handful of counts. The chain is built from TRBV7-2 and TRBJ2-3, with D possibly being TRBD2 (5 bases). CDR1 is SGHTA, CDR2 FQGNSA, per germline. The CDR3 is made up of 15 amino acids. Trimming stripped 5 bases from V and 5 bases from J, with 17 bases between. CDR3: CASSIGLLRGDTQYF. CDR3 sequence (DNA): TGTGCCAGCAGCATAGGGTTGCTTCGGGGAGATACGCAGTATTTT.

The V gene is TRBV7-9, the J gene TRBJ1-5, with 7 bases lining up with TRBD1. Germline CDR1 is SEHNR and CDR2 is FQNEAQ (reference sequence). This CDR3 is built from 16 residues. With 6 bases clipped from V and 3 bases from J, the junction kept 11 bases outside the gene matches. The chain's CDR3 is CASRRTGTEPNQPQHF. The DNA of the CDR3 is TGTGCCAGCAGGCGAACCGGGACAGAGCCCAATCAGCCCCAGCATTTT.

In its sample, this clone was seen a few times. J is TRBJ1-5 and V is TRBV6-5; D may be TRBD1 (5 bases). Trimming removed 2 bases from V and 7 bases from J, with 9 bases in between. There are 13 residues in the CDR3. The germline gives CDR1 MNHEY, CDR2 SVGAGI. The CDR3 nucleotides read TGTGCCAGCAGTTACGATTGGGGCCAGCCCCAGCATTTT. Translation gives CASSYDWGQPQHF.

This chain connects TRBV6-5 to TRBJ2-1; a possible D gene is TRBD2 (5 bases). V lost 6 bases and J lost 5, with 8 bases in between. Germline CDR1 reads MNHEY; CDR2 reads SVGAGI. The length of the CDR3 is 12 residues. CDR3 sequence (DNA): TGTGCCAGCAGGGACTTAGACAATGAGCAGTTCTTC. This codes for CASRDLDNEQFF.

The chain recombines TRBV10-3 with TRBJ2-5; TRBD1 aligns across 7 bases. The CDR3 contains 13 residues. CDR1 ENHRY and CDR2 SYGVKD come from the germline V gene. V dropped 10 bases and J dropped 5; count of bases not matched to a gene: 10. This chain's CDR3 is CANQGQLGETQYF. CDR3 DNA sequence: TGTGCCAATCAGGGACAGCTAGGGGAGACCCAGTACTTC.

This clone turned up a few times. CDR3 sequence reads: CASSQRARADTQYF. In nucleotides, the CDR3 is TGCGCCAGCAGCCAGCGGGCCAGGGCAGATACGCAGTATTTT. The chain carries TRBV4-3 and TRBJ2-3; D assignment may be TRBD1 or TRBD2 (5 bases each). This CDR3 region has 14 residues. The ends were cut back, 3 bases at V and 4 bases at J, with 11 bases in the middle. Germline loops: CDR1 LGHNA, CDR2 YSLEER.

There are a few counts of this clone. The chain has TRBV5-4 and TRBJ2-1; weak D call: TRBD1 (6 bases). V lost 4 bases and J 3 bases, leaving 11 bases between the germline ends. Germline V gene sequence: CDR1 SGHNT, CDR2 YYREEE (reference sequence). This CDR3 is built from 14 residues. As DNA, the CDR3 is TGTGCCAGCAGCCCGACAGGCTACTACAATGAGCAGTTCTTC. Its protein product is CASSPTGYYNEQFF.

The chain joins TRBV10-3 to TRBJ1-2; 11 nucleotides match TRBD1. The CDR3 sequence is 14 residues long. The V segment lost 6 bases and the J segment 4 bases; nucleotides outside the gene matches: 4. In germline, CDR1 is ENHRY, CDR2 SYGVKD. CDR3 sequence reads: CAISIGQGAYGYTF. DNA for the CDR3: TGTGCCATCAGCATAGGACAGGGGGCCTATGGCTACACCTTC.

This clone was seen a few times. The chain links TRBV4-3 to TRBJ2-1; TRBD1 is a possible D gene (5 bases). This CDR3 is built from 16 residues. Trimming pared 5 bases from V and 6 bases from J, leaving 20 bases between. From germline, CDR1 is LGHNA and CDR2 YSLEER. The CDR3 DNA follows: TGCGCCAGCAGCTCTCACTTGCAGGGTAGGGTCAATGAGCAGTTCTTC. Its protein product is CASSSHLQGRVNEQFF.

This clone was recorded a few times. This sequence joins TRBV28 and TRBJ1-2; 9 nucleotides match TRBD1. The J segment lost 7 bases and the V segment lost 8 bases, leaving 8 bases of the junction unmatched. Germline CDR1 reads MDHEN; CDR2 reads SYDVKM. The CDR3 is made up of 13 amino acids. CDR3 residues: CASEPGQGFGYTF. The CDR3 DNA follows: TGTGCCAGCGAACCCGGACAGGGGTTTGGCTACACCTTC.

This clone was counted a few times. The chain employs TRBV7-3 and TRBJ2-1; TRBD2 might be the D (5 bases). V was pared by 3 bases and J by 6 bases, with 15 bases between. The CDR3 consists of 15 residues. Germline-derived CDR1 and CDR2 are SGHTA and FQGTGA. The CDR3 reads CASSFGLFGSNEQFF. The DNA of the CDR3 is TGTGCCAGCAGCTTTGGACTGTTCGGGTCCAATGAGCAGTTCTTC.

This clone appeared a few times. The chain links TRBV14 to TRBJ2-3, with a tentative D call TRBD2 (5 bases). The V gene lost 4 bases and the J gene lost 2 bases, with 7 bases spanning the gap. From germline, CDR1 is SGHDN and CDR2 FVKESK. This CDR3 has 13 amino acids. The chain's CDR3 is CASSLGLTDTQYF. DNA for the CDR3: TGTGCCAGCAGCCTCGGACTCACAGATACGCAGTATTTT. Based on the CDR3 plus reference TRBV14 and TRBJ2-3, the full variable domain is EAGVTQFPSHSVIEKGQTVTLRCDPISGHDNLYWYRRVMGKEIKFLLHFVKESKQDESGMPNNRFLAERTGGTYSTLKVQPAELEDSGVYFCASSLGLTDTQYFGPGTRLTVL.

The gene calls are TRBV28 and TRBJ1-1; no firm D call. The V end was cut by 3 bases, the J end by 4 bases, with 3 bases between. The CDR3 is made up of 11 amino acids. Germline assignment: CDR1 MDHEN and CDR2 SYDVKM. The CDR3: CASSLGTEAFF. The CDR3 DNA reads TGTGCCAGCAGTTTGGGCACTGAAGCTTTCTTT.

This clone was seen only a few times. The CDR3 nucleotides are TGTGCCAGCAGCCGAGGACAGGGGGACACCATATATTTT. This sequence encodes CASSRGQGDTIYF. The rearrangement uses TRBV7-3 and TRBJ1-3; 10 nucleotides align to TRBD1. CDR3 size: 13 residues. Trimming cost V 5 bases and J 8 bases; bases outside gene matches: 3. The germline gives CDR1 SGHTA, CDR2 FQGTGA.

CDR3: CASSPSQGGKNIQYF. The CDR3, as DNA: TGTGCCAGCTCACCCTCACAGGGTGGCAAAAACATTCAGTACTTC. V and J are TRBV18 and TRBJ2-4; maybe TRBD1 (6 bases). Trimming took off 3 bases at V and 3 bases at J, with 12 bases between the two ends. Germline V gene data show CDR1 as KGHSH and CDR2 as LQKENI. This CDR3 has 15 amino acids.

This clone came up a few times. The gene calls are TRBV27 and TRBJ2-3; D perhaps matches TRBD1 (6 bases). The CDR3 contains 15 residues. Trimming pared 3 bases from V and 0 bases from J, leaving 10 bases between. Germline values: CDR1 MNHEY, CDR2 SMNVEV (reference sequence). The DNA of the CDR3 is TGTGCCAGCAGTTTCAGGGGTTATAGCACAGATACGCAGTATTTT. This translates into CASSFRGYSTDTQYF.

This clone was counted a few times. V is TRBV6-7 and J is TRBJ2-7; D not certain. TRBV6-7 is an ORF for which the function is uncertain. The CDR3 totals 13 residues. V was clipped by 0 bases and J by 6 bases, with 9 bases between them. CDR3 DNA: TGTGCCAGCAGTTACTCGGGGTTGTGCGAGCAGTACTTC. Translating it yields CASSYSGLCEQYF.

The V gene is TRBV4-3, the J gene TRBJ2-5; perhaps TRBD2 as D (6 bases). There are 15 residues in the CDR3. Trimming left V 2 bases short and J 4 bases short, with 14 bases between. Germline V lookup: CDR1 LGHNA, CDR2 YSLEER. CDR3 DNA sequence: TGCGCCAGCAGCCAATTCGTGCGGGGTCGAGAGACCCAGTACTTC. This gives the protein CASSQFVRGRETQYF.

This clone was seen only a few times. The chain combines TRBV9 with TRBJ2-1; 7 positions match TRBD1. This CDR3 has 15 amino acids. V lost 1 base and J lost 1; bases outside the gene matches: 2. CDR1 and CDR2 (germline): SGDLS, YYNGEE. The CDR3 reads CASSVTGQSYNEQFF. The CDR3 DNA is TGTGCCAGCAGCGTAACGGGACAGTCCTACAATGAGCAGTTCTTC. The variable domain in full, with the rest retrieved from reference TRBV9 and TRBJ2-1, is DSGVTQTPKHLITATGQRVTLRCSPRSGDLSVYWYQQSLDQGLQFLIQYYNGEERAKGNILERFSAQQFPDLHSELNLSSLELGDSALYFCASSVTGQSYNEQFFGPGTRLTVL.

J is TRBJ1-2 and V is TRBV6-4, with a tentative D call TRBD1 (5 bases). CDR1 and CDR2 from the germline V gene are MRHNA and SNTAGT. V gave up 0 bases and J gave up 10 bases, with 15 bases separating them. This CDR3 is 14 amino acids long. DNA of the CDR3: TGTGCCAGCAGTGACTCGTCACAGGTCGGCGCCTACACCTTC. Translated: CASSDSSQVGAYTF.

This clone turned up a few times. The chain couples TRBV10-3 to TRBJ1-2, with D perhaps matching TRBD1 (5 bases). Germline V CDR1 and CDR2: ENHRY, SYGVKD. Trimming pared 5 bases from V and 7 bases from J, leaving 17 bases between. CDR3 length: 14 amino acids. The CDR3 DNA follows: TGTGCCATCAGTCCTGCGGGAGGGGCTCGTGGCTACACCTTC. Its translation is CAISPAGGARGYTF.

This sequence joins TRBV19 and TRBJ2-1, with D maybe TRBD1 (6 bases). Germline V gives CDR1 LNHDA, CDR2 SQIVND (reference sequence). The CDR3 length is 18 residues. Trimming removed 7 bases from V and 4 bases from J, with 26 bases in between. Here the CDR3 reads CASTRYPKTGIIYNEQFF. CDR3 DNA: TGTGCCAGTACCCGATACCCAAAGACAGGAATCATTTACAATGAGCAGTTCTTC.

This clone has just a few counts. The rearrangement links TRBV6-6 to TRBJ2-1, with D uncertain. V was shortened by 7 bases and J by 5 bases, with 12 bases between the two germline ends. The CDR3 loop spans 13 amino acids. Germline assignment: CDR1 MNHNY and CDR2 SVGAGI (reference sequence). The CDR3 sequence: CASNHRQHNEQFF. The CDR3 nucleotides are TGTGCCAGCAATCATCGACAACACAATGAGCAGTTCTTC.

The chain employs TRBV11-3 and TRBJ2-2; D not certain. Per the germline V gene, CDR1 is SGHNT and CDR2 is YENEEA. The CDR3 extends over 11 amino acids. Trimming pared 5 bases from V and 2 bases from J, leaving 0 bases between. The CDR3 loop reads CASSNTGELFF. CDR3 nucleotide sequence: TGTGCCAGCAGCAACACCGGGGAGCTGTTTTTT.

This clone was picked up a small number of times. This chain uses TRBV13 with TRBJ2-5; possibly TRBD2 for D (6 bases). Trimming left V 4 bases short and J 4 bases short, with 22 bases between. The CDR3 runs 17 residues. CDR1 is PRHDT, CDR2 FYEKMQ, per germline (reference sequence). The CDR3 protein is CASSSIPGTAFGETQYF. The CDR3 nucleotides read TGTGCCAGCAGCTCCATCCCGGGGACTGCCTTCGGAGAGACCCAGTACTTC.

This clone came up a few times. The chain carries TRBV28 and TRBJ2-7, with D possibly being TRBD1 (5 bases). The length of the CDR3 is 13 residues. Trimming cost V 5 bases and J 0 bases, with 8 bases left between them. CDR1 is MDHEN and CDR2 is SYDVKM in the germline V gene. The DNA of the CDR3 is TGTGCCAGCAGTCCCGACAGCTCCTACGAGCAGTACGTC. It yields the protein CASSPDSSYEQYV.

This clone was counted between two and nine times. The chain recombines TRBV7-3 with TRBJ2-3; 9 nucleotides line up with TRBD2. J lost 5 bases, V lost 5 bases, and 8 bases had no gene match. Germline V gene lookup returns CDR1 SGHTA and CDR2 FQGTGA. The CDR3 sequence is 15 residues long. The DNA of the CDR3 is TGTGCCAGCAGCGTGCCGGGACTAGCCGTAGATACGCAGTATTTT. Its translation: CASSVPGLAVDTQYF.

This clone was seen more than once but under ten times. The genes are TRBV5-1 and TRBJ1-4; D might be TRBD1 (5 bases). V lost 3 bases and J lost 3, with 12 bases in between. CDR3 length: 15 residues. Germline CDR1 and CDR2: SGHRS and YFSETQ. For the CDR3, the DNA is TGCGCCAGCAGCTCGCAGGGCGCGGCTAATGAAAAACTGTTTTTT. It is translated as CASSSQGAANEKLFF.